Each of the 15 T cell receptor beta chains below was sequenced from the same sample in a study of identical twins. TCRdb re-called the 5' RACE reads through MiXCR, storing one row per CDR3 protein. The sample yields fewer than 900,000 distinct CDR3 sequences, 21% seen once. These data were also reused for a study on T cells expressing NK-cell markers.

The sequenced material came from PBMCs. The origin of the receptors is a woman aged 18-35 years in good health.

The table lists this clonotype with many counts. The CDR3 sequence is CSARLIQVYEQYF. In DNA form, the CDR3 reads TGCAGTGCGAGATTGATTCAGGTGTACGAGCAGTACTTC. The chain couples TRBV20-1 to TRBJ2-7; D gene uncertain. V lost 6 bases and J lost 4, with 16 bases in between. The CDR3 totals 13 residues. Germline-derived CDR1 and CDR2 are DFQATT and SNEGSKA (reference sequence).

The chain combines TRBV6-5 with TRBJ2-2, with no clear D. The germline CDR1 and CDR2 sequences are MNHEY and SVGAGI. The V end was cut by 2 bases, the J end by 4 bases, with 11 bases between. CDR3 length equals 15 residues. The CDR3 is CASSYKLRPTGELFF. The CDR3 nucleotides are TGTGCCAGCAGTTACAAGCTGCGACCCACCGGGGAGCTGTTTTTT.

V gene TRBV10-3 combines with J gene TRBJ1-2, with 7 bases that match TRBD1. J was trimmed by 8 bases and V by 2 bases; bases with no gene match: 14. Germline lookup yields CDR1 ENHRY and CDR2 SYGVKD. This CDR3 contains 16 residues. CDR3 region: CAISETRPGQSIGYTF. In DNA form, the CDR3 reads TGTGCCATCAGTGAGACCAGGCCGGGACAGAGTATCGGCTACACCTTC.

The chain recombines TRBV20-1 with TRBJ2-5; D is perhaps TRBD1 (6 bases). Trimming took off 3 bases at V and 0 bases at J, with 11 bases between the two ends. This CDR3 region has 14 residues. Germline CDR1 reads DFQATT; CDR2 reads SNEGSKA (reference sequence). The CDR3 loop is CSASSGEYQETQYF. The CDR3 nucleotides read TGCAGTGCTAGTTCAGGGGAGTACCAAGAGACCCAGTACTTC.

This clonotype was recorded a few times. This sequence joins TRBV20-1 and TRBJ2-7, with D tentatively TRBD1 (6 bases). V was cut by 4 bases and J by 0 bases, with 16 bases left in between. Germline CDR1 and CDR2: DFQATT and SNEGSKA (reference sequence). The CDR3 sequence is 15 residues long. The CDR3: CSATTSRGSSYEQYF. CDR3 sequence (DNA): TGCAGTGCTACCACTTCTAGGGGGAGCTCCTACGAGCAGTACTTC.

In DNA form, the CDR3 reads TGTGCCAGCAGCTTAGCGGGGGCGGGCTTAGGCTACGAGCAGTACTTC. This sequence encodes CASSLAGAGLGYEQYF. V usage is TRBV7-2 and J usage is TRBJ2-7; maybe TRBD1 (6 bases). The CDR3 is 16 amino acids. Germline CDR1 is SGHTA and CDR2 is FQGNSA. V was cut by 0 bases and J by 3 bases, with 15 bases left in between.

Only a few counts were recorded for this clonotype. The CDR3 sequence is CATAGVGQETQYF. DNA for the CDR3: TGTGCCACCGCAGGGGTGGGGCAAGAGACCCAGTACTTC. The chain carries TRBV10-3 and TRBJ2-5; tentative D call: TRBD1 (6 bases). The CDR3 sequence is 13 residues long. Germline V gene sequence: CDR1 ENHRY, CDR2 SYGVKD. Trimming removed 10 bases from V and 2 bases from J, with 14 bases in between.

This chain joins TRBV18 and TRBJ1-1; D gene uncertain. CDR1 and CDR2 from the germline V gene are KGHSH and LQKENI. Deletions cut 4 bases from V and 6 bases from J, with 9 bases between. The CDR3 extends over 12 amino acids. CDR3 region: CASSQGNSEAFF. As DNA, the CDR3 is TGTGCCAGCTCACAGGGAAATTCTGAAGCTTTCTTT.

This clonotype was counted only a few times. The J gene is TRBJ2-7, the V gene TRBV12-3 or TRBV12-4, with D hard to call. Trimming cost V 3 bases and J 6 bases, with 9 bases left between them. The CDR3 loop spans 12 amino acids. The CDR3 spells CASSFAFLEQYF. The DNA of the CDR3 is TGTGCCAGCAGTTTCGCATTCCTCGAGCAGTACTTC.

The genes are TRBV15 and TRBJ2-1; 8 nucleotides line up with TRBD2. The germline gives CDR1 LNHNV, CDR2 YYDKDF (reference sequence). Germline trimming cut 0 bases from V and 5 bases from J; bases unmatched to any gene: 9. CDR3 length: 17 amino acids. The chain's CDR3 is CATSRDATSGGNNEQFF. For the CDR3, the DNA is TGTGCCACCAGCAGAGATGCCACTAGCGGAGGGAACAATGAGCAGTTCTTC.

The rearrangement links TRBV24-1 to TRBJ2-3; D not resolved. V lost 2 bases and J 6 bases, leaving 14 bases between the germline ends. Germline assignment: CDR1 KGHDR and CDR2 SFDVKD. This CDR3 comprises 15 residues. DNA for the CDR3: TGTGCCACCAGTGATTCCGGCAGTTGGTCGGATACGCAGTATTTT. It is translated as CATSDSGSWSDTQYF.

This clonotype was seen a few times. The genes are TRBV12-3 or TRBV12-4 and TRBJ1-2; D is undetermined. Trimming stripped 6 bases from V and 3 bases from J, with 17 bases between. The CDR3 is 15 residues long. The CDR3 here is CASSQEPPWDYGYTF. The CDR3 DNA reads TGTGCCAGCAGCCAAGAGCCCCCCTGGGACTATGGCTACACCTTC.

This clonotype has just a few counts. As DNA, the CDR3 is TGTGCCAGCAGCTCTGGACAGGGAAGCTCTGGAAACACCATATATTTT. Protein: CASSSGQGSSGNTIYF. This sequence joins TRBV7-2 and TRBJ1-3; 8 bases agree with TRBD1. V was pared by 4 bases and J by 0 bases, with 5 bases of the junction left unmatched. This CDR3 is built from 16 residues. The germline gives CDR1 SGHTA, CDR2 FQGNSA. Supplemented by reference TRBV7-2 and TRBJ1-3, the full variable domain reads GAGVSQSPSNKVTEKGKDVELRCDPISGHTALYWYRQSLGQGLEFLIYFQGNSAPDKSGLPSDRFSAERTGGSVSTLTIQRTQQEDSAVYLCASSSGQGSSGNTIYFGEGSWLTVV.

The gene calls are TRBV20-1 and TRBJ2-5; the D gene is possibly TRBD2 (5 bases). The CDR3 is 14 amino acids. The germline V and J ends were trimmed by 3 bases and 5 bases, with 16 bases remaining between them. Germline assignment: CDR1 DFQATT and CDR2 SNEGSKA (reference sequence). The CDR3 region is CSASTRTRTETQYF. For the CDR3, the DNA is TGCAGTGCTAGTACCAGGACTCGCACGGAGACCCAGTACTTC.

The table lists this clonotype with a few counts. V gene TRBV5-1 combines with J gene TRBJ2-5; a weak D match, TRBD2 (5 bases). This CDR3 spans 13 amino acids. V lost 7 bases and J 2 bases, leaving 12 bases between the germline ends. Germline V gene sequence: CDR1 SGHRS, CDR2 YFSETQ. CDR3 sequence (DNA): TGCGCCAGCGGAGGACTGAATCAAGAGACCCAGTACTTC. Translating gives CASGGLNQETQYF.